Described below is a single T cell receptor beta chain sequence and its context. Its specific antigen is unknown. No base quality information exists; no much larger clone differs at one position. These data are taken from a study of CD4 and CD8 cells across lung adenocarcinoma regions (dated by TCRdb to the late 2010s). Concerning the study at large: The study examined intratumor heterogeneity of the T cell receptor repertoire by comparing tumor centers with tumor margins.

The library was obtained by PCR. The instrument given in TCRdb is HiSeq X Ten. TCRdb trimmed public reads at Q25 via fastp, called clones via MiXCR and kept in-frame beta chains. Every CDR3 protein is listed once, alongside the most common genes and DNA of its rows. The sample profile shows 16,000 or so distinct CDR3 sequences; under 70% of them were found once. The ten largest clones add up to 30% to 35% of the sample. CDR1 and CDR2, per the germline V gene, are MNHNS and SASEGT. Including cysteine and phenylalanine, the CDR3 has 13 amino acids. Only the CDR3 DNA stays, 39 bases, in frame from base 1. Relative to germline, V is missing 6 bases and J is missing 5 bases, with 4 bases of the junction outside any gene match. The donors were patients who had localized lung adenocarcinoma, which is a subtype of non-small cell lung cancer. These samples came from the centers of localized lung adenocarcinomas. For TCR repertoire analysis, CD8+ T cells from tumor tissue were profiled apart from CD4+ T cells.

This clonotype was obtained from a female donor with lung adenocarcinoma. The CD4 and CD8 labels of this study may be unreliable. Material: CD8+ T cells from the center of a lung tumor. Interpreted using the paper, the cell subset or site label stands for: tumor center region. Recombination linked TRBV6-1 to TRBJ2-1; a stretch of 7 junction bases matches TRBD1. CDR3 protein: CASRRDRNNEQFF. At the DNA level, the sequence is TGTGCCAGCAGGAGGGACAGAAACAATGAGCAGTTCTTC.